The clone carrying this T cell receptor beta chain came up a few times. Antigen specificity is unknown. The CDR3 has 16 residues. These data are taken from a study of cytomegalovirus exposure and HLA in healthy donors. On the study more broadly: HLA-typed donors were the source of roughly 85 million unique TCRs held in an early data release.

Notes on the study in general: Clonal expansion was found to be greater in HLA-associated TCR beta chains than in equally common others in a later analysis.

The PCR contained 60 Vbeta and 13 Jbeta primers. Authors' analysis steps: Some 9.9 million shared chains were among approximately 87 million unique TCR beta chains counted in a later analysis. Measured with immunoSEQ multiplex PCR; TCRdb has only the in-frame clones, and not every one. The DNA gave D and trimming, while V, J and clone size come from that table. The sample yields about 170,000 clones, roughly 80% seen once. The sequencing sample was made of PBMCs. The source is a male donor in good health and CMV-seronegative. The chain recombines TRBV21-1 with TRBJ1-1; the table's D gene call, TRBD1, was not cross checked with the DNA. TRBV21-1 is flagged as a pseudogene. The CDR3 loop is CANPGQGVVWDTEAFF. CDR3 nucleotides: TGTGCCAACCCGGGACAGGGGGTTGTCTGGGACACTGAAGCTTTCTTT.